This TCR beta chain was observed in a study of technical replicates of blood from several donors. Germline V gene sequence: CDR1 SGHTA, CDR2 FQGNSA. CDR3 length equals 14 residues. The V segment lost 7 bases and the J segment 6 bases; nucleotides outside the gene matches: 8. The repertoire was sequenced with immunoSEQ multiplex PCR; TCRdb's copy has only in-frame clones and lacks some. Here the sample spans almost 70,000 clones, almost 95% being singletons. This sequence was found in a human donor in good health. Material: T cells isolated from PBMCs. The chain joins TRBV7-2 to TRBJ2-2, with TRBD1 matching over 7 bases. CDR3 nucleotides: TGTGCCAGCACGACAGGGAGTTTCTCCGGGGAGCTGTTTTTT. This sequence encodes CASTTGSFSGELFF.